Following are 25 T cell receptor beta chains from one sample sequenced in a study of T-cell memory formation after mild COVID-19. Each CDR3 protein gets one entry after TCRdb re-called the 5' RACE reads with MiXCR. The data hold roughly 300,000 distinct CDR3 sequences, with roughly an eighth observed a single time. The sample consisted of PBMCs or a T cell subset sorted from them (not recorded which). The receptors derive from a man aged 18-30 years who had mild COVID-19 (a few samples of this study predate the infection). Cell type and time point are not known.

This clonotype was found a few times. The V gene is TRBV5-1, the J gene TRBJ2-1, with 8 bases lining up with TRBD1. This CDR3 region has 17 residues. Per germline, CDR1 SGHRS and CDR2 YFSETQ. V was pared by 4 bases and J by 1 base, with 10 bases of the junction left unmatched. The CDR3 protein is CASSLATGAVSYNEQFF. CDR3 bases: TGCGCCAGCAGCCTCGCGACAGGGGCGGTATCCTACAATGAGCAGTTCTTC.

This clonotype was recorded many times. The genes are TRBV5-1 and TRBJ2-1, with 7 bases fitting TRBD1. From germline, CDR1 is SGHRS and CDR2 YFSETQ. The CDR3 has 13 amino acids. J gave up 5 bases and V 4 bases, and 3 bases lay outside the gene matches. CDR3 region: CASSVGQDNEQFF. CDR3 coding DNA: TGCGCCAGCAGCGTCGGACAGGACAATGAGCAGTTCTTC.

The chain uses TRBV6-2 or TRBV6-3 and TRBJ1-1; D ambiguous. V was cut by 8 bases and J by 8 bases, with 9 bases left in between. Germline V lookup: CDR1 MNHEY, CDR2 SVGEGT. This CDR3 has 10 residues. CDR3 in amino acids: CASGTFEAFF. In DNA form, the CDR3 reads TGTGCCAGCGGCACATTCGAAGCTTTCTTT.

This clonotype was seen more than once but under ten times. V usage is TRBV12-3 or TRBV12-4 and J usage is TRBJ2-2, with 10 bases fitting TRBD1. After removal of 5 bases from V and 5 bases from J, the junction contained 5 bases not matched to a gene. CDR3 length equals 15 residues. DNA of the CDR3: TGTGCCAGCAGTAAGACAGGGGGCGAAACCGGGGAGCTGTTTTTT. Its protein is CASSKTGGETGELFF.

This clonotype has just a few counts. This chain uses TRBV12-3 or TRBV12-4 with TRBJ1-2, with D unresolved. CDR3 length: 14 amino acids. The ends were cut back, 4 bases at V and 0 bases at J, with 9 bases in the middle. The CDR3 coding sequence is TGTGCCAGCAGTTCCAGAGTCCCTAACTATGGCTACACCTTC. This translates into CASSSRVPNYGYTF.

This clonotype was counted only a few times. The V and J genes are TRBV6-6 and TRBJ2-1; a weak D match, TRBD2 (6 bases). The germline V gene encodes CDR1 MNHNY and CDR2 SVGAGI (reference sequence). The ends were cut back, 7 bases at V and 2 bases at J, with 15 bases in the middle. The CDR3 runs to 15 residues. CDR3: CASKLRLGPYNEQFF. CDR3 sequence (DNA): TGTGCCAGCAAACTCCGACTAGGTCCCTACAATGAGCAGTTCTTC.

This clonotype was picked up many times. The CDR3 region has the DNA TGCGCCAGCAGCTTGGCCGCGACGAATGCCTACGAGCAGTACTTC. Translation gives CASSLAATNAYEQYF. The chain recombines TRBV5-1 with TRBJ2-7; D remains ambiguous. V lost 0 bases and J 2 bases, leaving 12 bases between the germline ends. The CDR3 is made up of 15 amino acids. Germline CDR1 and CDR2: SGHRS and YFSETQ.

This chain uses TRBV5-6 with TRBJ2-7; D is perhaps TRBD1 or TRBD2 (7 bases each). Trimming stripped 4 bases from V and 7 bases from J, with 18 bases between. CDR3 length: 14 amino acids. The germline CDR1 and CDR2 sequences are SGHDT and YYEEEE. CDR3 nucleotide sequence: TGTGCCAGCAGCCCCCCCCAGGGGGGGCGGGAGCAGTACGTC. Translation: CASSPPQGGREQYV.

The chain couples TRBV4-3 to TRBJ2-3; 8 bases align to TRBD2. The germline V gene encodes CDR1 LGHNA and CDR2 YSLEER. The CDR3 loop spans 13 amino acids. With V trimmed by 5 bases and J by 6 bases, 4 bases remained unmatched. For the CDR3, the DNA is TGCGCCAGCAGCGGGCGGGGGGATGATACGCAGTATTTT. Translating gives CASSGRGDDTQYF.

The chain couples TRBV7-3 to TRBJ2-1; a possible D gene is TRBD2 (6 bases). With 2 bases removed from V and 7 bases from J, the gap between germline ends came to 21 bases. Per germline, CDR1 SGHTA and CDR2 FQGTGA. The CDR3 length is 17 residues. Written as DNA, the CDR3 is TGTGCCAGCAGCTTAGCTACCGGGGGTGAACAGGCGAATGAGCAGTTCTTC. It specifies CASSLATGGEQANEQFF.

This chain joins TRBV7-8 and TRBJ2-7, with 8 nucleotides matching TRBD1. The CDR3 consists of 14 residues. Germline V lookup: CDR1 SGHVS, CDR2 FQNEAQ. V was clipped by 5 bases and J by 3 bases; unmatched bases: 6. The DNA for the CDR3 is TGTGCCAGCAGCCAACAGGGGGGAGACTACGAGCAGTACGTC. Its protein product is CASSQQGGDYEQYV.

DNA for the CDR3: TGTGCCAGCAGTCCGCTAGCGGGGGGCGACATTCAGTACTTC. It is translated as CASSPLAGGDIQYF. The chain is built from TRBV7-2 and TRBJ2-4, with TRBD2 matching 11 bases. V dropped 6 bases and J dropped 8; count of bases not matched to a gene: 6. The CDR3 spans 14 residues. Germline V CDR1 and CDR2: SGHTA, FQGNSA.

The V gene is TRBV7-9, the J gene TRBJ1-4; 10 nucleotides line up with TRBD1. V trimming: 4 bases; J trimming: 8 bases; junction bases outside the gene matches: 10. Germline V CDR1 and CDR2: SEHNR, FQNEAQ (reference sequence). The CDR3 spans 16 residues. DNA for the CDR3: TGTGCCAGCAGCTCCGACAGGGGGCCCGCACACGAAAAACTGTTTTTT. Translation gives CASSSDRGPAHEKLFF.

At least ten counts were recorded for this clonotype. J is TRBJ2-4 and V is TRBV12-3 or TRBV12-4, with TRBD1 as a possible D gene (6 bases). The CDR3 is 13 amino acids. Trimming shortened V by 3 bases and J by 6 bases, and 9 bases separated the two germline ends. The CDR3 here is CASSLWGPNIQYF. CDR3 sequence (DNA): TGTGCCAGCAGTTTGTGGGGGCCAAACATTCAGTACTTC.

This clonotype was found a few times. The CDR3 protein is CASRDRGSGEQFF. The CDR3, as DNA: TGTGCCAGCAGGGACAGGGGGAGTGGTGAGCAGTTCTTC. The chain is built from TRBV6-5 and TRBJ2-1, with 10 bases identical to TRBD1. V trimming: 6 bases; J trimming: 9 bases; junction bases outside the gene matches: 5. In germline, CDR1 is MNHEY, CDR2 SVGAGI. This CDR3 comprises 13 residues.

In its sample, this clonotype was seen many times. The chain employs TRBV7-2 and TRBJ2-1; 11 bases are a match to TRBD2. The CDR3 is 15 amino acids. Germline V gene lookup returns CDR1 SGHTA and CDR2 FQGNSA. Unmatched junction bases numbered 5, after V lost 5 bases and J lost 5 bases. CDR3: CASSELAGVNNEQFF. CDR3 nucleotides: TGTGCCAGCAGCGAACTAGCGGGGGTGAACAATGAGCAGTTCTTC. The variable domain in full, completed from reference TRBV7-2 and TRBJ2-1, reads GAGVSQSPSNKVTEKGKDVELRCDPISGHTALYWYRQSLGQGLEFLIYFQGNSAPDKSGLPSDRFSAERTGGSVSTLTIQRTQQEDSAVYLCASSELAGVNNEQFFGPGTRLTVL.

The genes are TRBV3-1 and TRBJ2-1, with D maybe TRBD1 (6 bases). Germline CDR1 reads LGHDT; CDR2 reads YNNKEL (reference sequence). CDR3 length: 13 residues. V dropped 1 base and J dropped 10 bases, with 11 bases sitting between them. CDR3 coding DNA: TGTGCCAGCAGCCAAGTGGGGGCGAGGGAGCAGTTCTTC. Its translation: CASSQVGAREQFF.

This clonotype was found many times. This rearrangement joins TRBV10-3 to TRBJ1-5; D unclear. Between the trimmed V and J ends, which lost 0 bases and 5 bases, there was a span of 8 bases. The CDR3 runs to 14 residues. The germline gives CDR1 ENHRY, CDR2 SYGVKD. The CDR3 region is CAISESVSDQPQHF. CDR3 nucleotides: TGTGCCATCAGTGAGTCGGTCTCAGATCAGCCCCAGCATTTT.

This clonotype was picked up many times. CDR3 residues: CASSLTGATNEKLFF. CDR3 in DNA: TGCGCCAGCAGCTTAACAGGTGCAACTAATGAAAAACTGTTTTTT. The rearrangement links TRBV5-1 to TRBJ1-4, with D possibly TRBD1 on 5 matching bases. Between the trimmed V and J ends, which lost 2 bases and 0 bases, there was a span of 8 bases. This CDR3 has 15 residues. Germline V gene sequence: CDR1 SGHRS, CDR2 YFSETQ.

This sequence joins TRBV5-5 and TRBJ2-7, with D perhaps matching TRBD2 (6 bases). The ends were cut back, 0 bases at V and 4 bases at J, with 11 bases in the middle. This CDR3 is built from 14 residues. Per the germline V gene, CDR1 is SGHKS and CDR2 is YYEKEE (reference sequence). The CDR3 nucleotides are TGTGCCAGCAGCTTGGGTCTGGGGGGATACGAGCAGTACGTC. Translated, it gives CASSLGLGGYEQYV.

This chain connects TRBV10-3 to TRBJ2-7; tentatively, D is TRBD2 (5 bases). The CDR3 has 15 residues. CDR1 is ENHRY, CDR2 SYGVKD, per germline. The CDR3: CATRGDPANLYEQYF. The CDR3 bases are TGTGCGACCCGGGGAGACCCAGCAAATCTCTACGAGCAGTACTTC.

The rearrangement links TRBV6-4 to TRBJ1-6; no firm D call. This CDR3 spans 13 amino acids. The V end was cut by 6 bases, the J end by 7 bases, with 10 bases between. Germline lookup yields CDR1 MRHNA and CDR2 SNTAGT. CDR3 sequence (DNA): TGTGCCAGCAGCGATCAACAGAATTCACCCCTCCACTTT. Amino acids: CASSDQQNSPLHF.

This clonotype appeared many times. V gene TRBV5-1 combines with J gene TRBJ2-1; 12 nucleotides match TRBD1. Germline trimming cut 4 bases from V and 8 bases from J; bases unmatched to any gene: 4. This CDR3 has 14 residues. CDR1 SGHRS and CDR2 YFSETQ come from the germline V gene. The CDR3 sequence: CASSHGTGGDEQFF. CDR3 bases: TGCGCCAGCAGCCATGGGACAGGGGGCGATGAGCAGTTCTTC.

CDR3 sequence (DNA): TGCGCCAGCAGTAAGTATGGCCCTTCCTACGAGCAGTACTTC. It codes for CASSKYGPSYEQYF. The J gene is TRBJ2-7, the V gene TRBV4-1; D is ambiguous. The CDR3 is 14 amino acids. CDR1 MGHRA and CDR2 YSYEKL come from the germline V gene. Trimming left V 6 bases short and J 1 base short, with 13 bases between.

The chain combines TRBV12-3 or TRBV12-4 with TRBJ2-3; the D is unclear. The CDR3 runs 12 residues. Trimming took off 6 bases at V and 6 bases at J, with 10 bases between the two ends. CDR3 DNA sequence: TGTGCCAGCAGGGCGCCGCGTGATACGCAGTATTTT. It yields the protein CASRAPRDTQYF.